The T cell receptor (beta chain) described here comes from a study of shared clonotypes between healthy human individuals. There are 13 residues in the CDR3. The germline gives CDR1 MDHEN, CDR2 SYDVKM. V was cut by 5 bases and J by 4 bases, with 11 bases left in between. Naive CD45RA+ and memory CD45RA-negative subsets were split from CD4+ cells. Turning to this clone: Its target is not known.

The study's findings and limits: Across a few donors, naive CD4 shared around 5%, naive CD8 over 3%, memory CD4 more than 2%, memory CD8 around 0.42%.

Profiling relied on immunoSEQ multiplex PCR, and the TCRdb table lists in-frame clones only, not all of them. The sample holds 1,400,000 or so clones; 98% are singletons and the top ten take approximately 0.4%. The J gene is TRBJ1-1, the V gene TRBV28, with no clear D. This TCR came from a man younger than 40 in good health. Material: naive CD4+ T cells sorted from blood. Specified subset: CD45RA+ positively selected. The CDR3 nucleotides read TGTGCCAGCAGTCTCCCCAGAGTCACTGAAGCTTTCTTT. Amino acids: CASSLPRVTEAFF.